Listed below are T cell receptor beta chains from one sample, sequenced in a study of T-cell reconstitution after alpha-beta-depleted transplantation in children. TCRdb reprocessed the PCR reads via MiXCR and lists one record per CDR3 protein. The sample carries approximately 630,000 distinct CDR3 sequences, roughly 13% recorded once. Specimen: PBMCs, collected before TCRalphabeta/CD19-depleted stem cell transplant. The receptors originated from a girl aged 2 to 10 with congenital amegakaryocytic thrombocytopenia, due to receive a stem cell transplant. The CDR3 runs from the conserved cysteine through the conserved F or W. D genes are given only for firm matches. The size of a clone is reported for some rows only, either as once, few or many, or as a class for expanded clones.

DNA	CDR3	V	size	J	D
TGCGCCAGCAGAGAACGTAGCGGGAGTGATACGCAGTATTTT	CASRERSGSDTQYF	TRBV5-1	-	TRBJ2-3	TRBD2
TGTGCCAGCCGGGACGAACCCTACGAGCAGTACTTC	CASRDEPYEQYF	TRBV28	few	TRBJ2-7	-
TGTGCCAGCAGTTACTCGACTAGCGGAGAGGTGGCCTACGAGCAGAACTTC	CASSYSTSGEVAYEQNF	TRBV6-2/TRBV6-3	-	TRBJ2-7	TRBD2
TGCCCCAACAGCCAAGTTAGAGATAGGCAGTTCTTC	CPNSQVRDRQFF	TRBV4-1	once	TRBJ2-1	-
TGTGCCAGCAGCCAAGATAGCGAACAGGTTTTT	CASSQDSEQVF	TRBV14	-	TRBJ1-4	-
TGCAGTGCTAGAGAACTAGCGACGGGGGCCAATGAGCAGTTCTTC	CSARELATGANEQFF	TRBV20-1	-	TRBJ2-1	-
TGCGCCTCCGGGACTGAACAAGAGACCCAGTCCTTC	CASGTEQETQSF	TRBV5-1	-	TRBJ2-5	-
TGCGCCAGCAGCTGGGGGCGTCTTAGCTCCTACGAGCAGTACTTC	CASSWGRLSSYEQYF	TRBV5-1	few	TRBJ2-7	-
TGTGCCAGCAGCTTATCTCGGGACGGAGCCTACAATGAGCAGTTCTTC	CASSLSRDGAYNEQFF	TRBV7-6	-	TRBJ2-1	-
TGTGCCACCGGGACGGGAGACAATGAGCAGTTCTTC	CATGTGDNEQFF	TRBV10-3	many	TRBJ2-1	-
TGTGCCAGCAGTTCAACGGAAACCGATTATGAGCAGTACTTC	CASSSTETDYEQYF	TRBV28	many	TRBJ2-7	-
TGCGCCAGCAGCTTGGACGGCAACTCTAACTATGGCTACACCTTC	CASSLDGNSNYGYTF	TRBV5-1	many	TRBJ1-2	-
TGCAGTGCTAGGGAGACGGGGGTTGGTGAAGCTTTCTTT	CSARETGVGEAFF	TRBV20-1	many	TRBJ1-1	-
TGTGCCTGGACATCTTCTAGCGGGAGACCCTATAGCTCCTACAATGAGCAGTTCTTC	CAWTSSSGRPYSSYNEQFF	TRBV30	-	TRBJ2-1	TRBD2
TGTGCCAGCAGCTTGGAGCCAGGGATGGTTTTGCCCGGGGAGCTGTTTTTT	CASSLEPGMVLPGELFF	TRBV5-8	few	TRBJ2-2	-
TGTGCCAGCAGTCTAACCGCCGAGCAGTACTTC	CASSLTAEQYF	TRBV28	-	TRBJ2-7	-